The next 15 T cell receptor beta chains were all read from a single sample in a study of blood T cell repertoires in COVID-19 (dated by TCRdb to 2020 to 2021). Receptor amplification or capture employed the immunoSEQ multiplex PCR assay. In its TCRdb copy, this immuneACCESS table keeps in-frame sequences only and misses some clones. Where compared with another copy, unresolved V genes explain less than half of these, and the others have no known cause. The sample includes about 150,000 clones, with less than 95% observed a single time. The ten largest clones take up under 0.6% of the sample. Specimen: peripheral blood. The receptors shown here come from a man aged 50 to 60 with acute or convalescent COVID-19.

The V gene is TRBV4-3, the J gene TRBJ1-4; 7 bases align to TRBD1. The trim removed 4 bases at V and 7 bases at J, leaving 6 bases unmatched. This CDR3 is built from 14 residues. Germline V lookup: CDR1 LGHNA, CDR2 YSLEER. The CDR3 region is CASSLDQGGEKLFF. Written as DNA, the CDR3 is TGCGCCAGCAGCCTGGATCAGGGGGGTGAAAAACTGTTTTTT.

The chain combines TRBV18 with TRBJ2-1, with D maybe TRBD1 (5 bases). Germline lookup yields CDR1 KGHSH and CDR2 LQKENI. The CDR3 has 15 residues. V lost 4 bases to trimming and J lost 7 bases, with 17 bases between them. CDR3 bases: TGTGCCAGCTCACTAGGGGCAAACCGTTTGAATGAGCAGTTCTTC. Its translation is CASSLGANRLNEQFF.

DNA of the CDR3: TGTGCCAGTAGGGGACAGGGGGCCGGGAACAATGAGCAGTTCTTC. It codes for CASRGQGAGNNEQFF. The gene calls are TRBV19 and TRBJ2-1; TRBD1 aligns across 12 bases. CDR1 and CDR2 (germline): LNHDA, SQIVND (reference sequence). The CDR3 covers 15 residues. Trimming removed 6 bases from V and 5 bases from J; junction bases left unmatched: 5. Full variable domain (outside the CDR3, taken from reference TRBV19 and TRBJ2-1): DGGITQSPKYLFRKEGQNVTLSCEQNLNHDAMYWYRQDPGQGLRLIYYSQIVNDFQKGDIAEGYSVSREKKESFPLTVTSAQKNPTAFYLCASRGQGAGNNEQFFGPGTRLTVL.

The gene calls are TRBV5-1 and TRBJ2-3, with TRBD1 matching over 8 bases. Germline V CDR1 and CDR2: SGHRS, YFSETQ. The V segment lost 4 bases and the J segment 4 bases; nucleotides outside the gene matches: 11. This CDR3 region has 16 residues. CDR3 region: CASSLPGTGGADTQYF. In nucleotides, the CDR3 is TGCGCCAGCAGCCTTCCCGGGACAGGTGGCGCAGATACGCAGTATTTT.

The V and J genes are TRBV19 and TRBJ1-1; D perhaps matches TRBD1 (5 bases). Germline CDR1 reads LNHDA; CDR2 reads SQIVND (reference sequence). The CDR3 has 17 residues. The ends were cut back, 5 bases at V and 3 bases at J, with 22 bases in the middle. The CDR3 bases are TGTGCCAGTAGTTCTCTCTCGCGACAGTTCGCGGACACTGAAGCTTTCTTT. It yields the protein CASSSLSRQFADTEAFF.

The chain is built from TRBV5-4 and TRBJ2-7; TRBD2 is a possible D gene (6 bases). Germline V gives CDR1 SGHNT, CDR2 YYREEE (reference sequence). The germline V and J ends were trimmed by 4 bases and 6 bases, with 17 bases remaining between them. The CDR3 has 14 amino acids. CDR3 sequence (DNA): TGTGCCAGCAGCCGGGACTTGCCCGTGCTCGAGCAGTACTTC. It translates to CASSRDLPVLEQYF.

The rearrangement uses TRBV28 and TRBJ2-7, with 8 bases lining up with TRBD1. This CDR3 comprises 14 residues. Trimming took 5 bases from V and 3 from J; bases not matched to a gene: 6. The germline CDR1 and CDR2 sequences are MDHEN and SYDVKM. The CDR3 protein is CASSAGDRGYEQYV. CDR3 DNA: TGTGCCAGCAGTGCAGGAGACAGGGGCTACGAGCAGTACGTC.

V and J are TRBV5-5 and TRBJ2-2, with D perhaps matching TRBD1 (6 bases). CDR3 length equals 14 residues. In germline, CDR1 is SGHKS, CDR2 YYEKEE (reference sequence). V dropped 1 base and J dropped 7 bases, with 11 bases sitting between them. The DNA for the CDR3 is TGTGCCAGCAGCTTGAACAGGGTGGACGGGGAGCTGTTTTTT. Its translation is CASSLNRVDGELFF.

CDR3 in amino acids: CASSTGLGGYTF. The CDR3 nucleotides are TGTGCCAGCAGTACAGGTTTGGGGGGCTACACCTTC. The chain recombines TRBV6-5 with TRBJ1-2; D possibly corresponds to TRBD1 (5 bases). The germline CDR1 and CDR2 sequences are MNHEY and SVGAGI. The V end was cut by 5 bases, the J end by 8 bases, with 12 bases between. The CDR3 covers 12 residues.

The chain joins TRBV19 to TRBJ1-1; the match to TRBD1 covers 12 bases. The V segment lost 3 bases and the J segment 3 bases; nucleotides outside the gene matches: 5. Germline values: CDR1 LNHDA, CDR2 SQIVND (reference sequence). This CDR3 has 16 amino acids. CDR3 sequence reads: CASSIGTGGEDTEAFF. The CDR3 DNA reads TGTGCCAGTAGTATTGGGACAGGGGGCGAGGACACTGAAGCTTTCTTT. The variable domain in full, with the rest retrieved from reference TRBV19 and TRBJ1-1, is DGGITQSPKYLFRKEGQNVTLSCEQNLNHDAMYWYRQDPGQGLRLIYYSQIVNDFQKGDIAEGYSVSREKKESFPLTVTSAQKNPTAFYLCASSIGTGGEDTEAFFGQGTRLTVV.

This sequence joins TRBV2 and TRBJ1-4; D remains ambiguous. With 3 bases removed from V and 4 bases from J, the gap between germline ends came to 15 bases. Germline CDR1 SNHLY, CDR2 FYNNEI. The CDR3 covers 16 residues. The CDR3 region is CASSDLLLAVNEKLFF. For the CDR3, the DNA is TGTGCCAGCAGTGACTTACTCCTTGCTGTTAATGAAAAACTGTTTTTT.

The chain is built from TRBV7-9 and TRBJ2-2; 9 bases map to TRBD1. The J segment lost 4 bases and the V segment lost 1 base, leaving 7 bases of the junction unmatched. Germline CDR1 SEHNR, CDR2 FQNEAQ (reference sequence). The CDR3 runs 17 residues. CDR3 loop: CASSLGGTGITTGELFF. The CDR3, as DNA: TGTGCCAGCAGCTTAGGAGGGACAGGGATTACCACCGGGGAGCTGTTTTTT.

This chain connects TRBV7-9 to TRBJ2-7; 7 nucleotides match TRBD1. CDR3 length: 13 residues. Germline-derived CDR1 and CDR2 are SEHNR and FQNEAQ (reference sequence). V lost 4 bases and J lost 2; bases outside the gene matches: 2. This CDR3 is CASSSQGPYEQYF. The CDR3 DNA follows: TGTGCCAGCAGCTCACAGGGGCCCTACGAGCAGTACTTC.

The gene calls are TRBV6-6 and TRBJ1-6, with D unresolved. V was pared by 5 bases and J by 8 bases, with 13 bases between. This CDR3 has 14 amino acids. CDR1 is MNHNY and CDR2 is SVGAGI in the germline V gene (reference sequence). CDR3 sequence: CASSQQSRDSPLHF. The CDR3 nucleotides read TGTGCCAGCAGTCAACAGTCGAGGGATTCACCCCTCCACTTT.

This clone was seen once. The V gene is TRBV5-4, the J gene TRBJ1-4, with 8 nucleotides matching TRBD1. Trimming cost V 2 bases and J 4 bases; bases outside gene matches: 4. Germline loops: CDR1 SGHNT, CDR2 YYREEE (reference sequence). The CDR3 has 15 residues. The CDR3 DNA reads as TGTGCCAGCAGCTTTCGGACAGGGAGTAATGAAAAACTGTTTTTT. Its protein product is CASSFRTGSNEKLFF.